The 21 T cell receptor beta chains presented below share a single source sample, sequenced in a study of OX40 agonist ivuxolimab in advanced cancers. Using immunoSEQ multiplex PCR, the repertoire was profiled, and TCRdb retains in-frame clones only, with some absent. Here the sample spans about 48,000 clones, roughly 90% being singletons. This sample comprised CD4+ or CD8+ T cells sorted from blood, obtained in a trial of the OX40 agonist ivuxolimab. The source of these receptors is an adult with an advanced solid tumor such as melanoma, head and neck, liver or kidney cancer.

In this sample, this clone turned up once. The rearrangement uses TRBV5-1 and TRBJ2-4, with 7 bases lining up with TRBD1. The CDR3 has 13 residues. Trimming at V came to 4 bases and at J to 6 bases, leaving 4 bases not matched to a gene. CDR1 and CDR2 (germline): SGHRS, YFSETQ. CDR3 in DNA: TGCGCCAGCAGCCAACAGGGGCTAAACATTCAGTACTTC. Its protein product is CASSQQGLNIQYF.

This clone was picked up one time. The chain couples TRBV6-4 to TRBJ1-2; D unresolved. This CDR3 is 13 amino acids long. Germline values: CDR1 MRHNA, CDR2 SNTAGT. V lost 0 bases to trimming and J lost 5 bases, with 7 bases between them. For the CDR3, the DNA is TGTGCCAGCAGTGACTCGGGATCTTATGGCTACACCTTC. This codes for CASSDSGSYGYTF.

The chain links TRBV27 to TRBJ2-1; D gene unclear. Germline V CDR1 and CDR2: MNHEY, SMNVEV (reference sequence). This CDR3 has 13 amino acids. Trimming cost V 5 bases and J 10 bases, with 15 bases left between them. CDR3 region: CASSPSAGLEQFF. The CDR3 bases are TGTGCCAGCAGTCCGAGTGCCGGGTTGGAGCAGTTCTTC.

The chain couples TRBV27 to TRBJ1-1; TRBD1 aligns across 8 bases. The J segment lost 1 base and the V segment lost 5 bases, leaving 3 bases of the junction unmatched. Per the germline V gene, CDR1 is MNHEY and CDR2 is SMNVEV (reference sequence). The CDR3 spans 14 residues. In nucleotides, the CDR3 is TGTGCCAGCAGTGGACAGGGAGGGAACACTGAAGCTTTCTTT. It is translated as CASSGQGGNTEAFF.

CDR3 sequence reads: CASSIGQGTGELFF. DNA of the CDR3: TGTGCCAGCAGCATTGGACAGGGGACCGGGGAGCTGTTTTTT. This chain uses TRBV11-3 with TRBJ2-2, with TRBD1 identical over 9 bases. The CDR3 consists of 14 residues. The V and J ends lost 5 bases and 5 bases, in that order; junction bases with no gene match: 3. Germline CDR1 reads SGHNT; CDR2 reads YENEEA.

The J gene is TRBJ2-1, the V gene TRBV27; no firm D call. V lost 2 bases, J lost 1 base, and 9 bases lay in between. CDR3 length: 15 residues. Germline CDR1 MNHEY, CDR2 SMNVEV (reference sequence). The CDR3 DNA is TGTGCCAGCAGTTTAGGGTCTAGGTCCTACAATGAGCAGTTCTTC. Translation gives CASSLGSRSYNEQFF.

With respect to this clone: Other DNA sequences of this sample code for an identical CDR3. The chain couples TRBV5-1 to TRBJ2-7; no clear D gene. Germline assignment: CDR1 SGHRS and CDR2 YFSETQ. V was trimmed by 0 bases and J by 1 base, leaving 5 bases between them. The CDR3 contains 13 residues. The CDR3 nucleotides read TGCGCCAGCAGCTTGGCCGGGTCCTACGAGCAGTACTTC. It is translated as CASSLAGSYEQYF.

The chain couples TRBV11-2 to TRBJ1-1; 10 positions agree with TRBD1. V was pared by 2 bases and J by 6 bases, with 6 bases of the junction left unmatched. Germline values: CDR1 SGHAT, CDR2 FQNNGV. The CDR3 length is 15 residues. The CDR3 region is CASSLRGQGVAEAFF. The CDR3 nucleotides are TGTGCCAGCAGCTTACGAGGACAGGGGGTTGCTGAAGCTTTCTTT.

V is TRBV5-6 and J is TRBJ2-7; the match to TRBD1 covers 9 bases. Germline-derived CDR1 and CDR2 are SGHDT and YYEEEE. Germline trimming cut 5 bases from V and 5 bases from J; bases unmatched to any gene: 8. CDR3 length: 14 amino acids. DNA for the CDR3: TGTGCCAGCAGGCGGACAGGGGAGGGAGACGAGCAGTACTTC. Amino acid sequence: CASRRTGEGDEQYF.

The rearrangement uses TRBV9 and TRBJ2-5; the match to TRBD1 covers 10 bases. The CDR3 sequence is 16 residues long. CDR1 and CDR2 from the germline V gene are SGDLS and YYNGEE. The ends lost 3 bases at V and 2 bases at J; junction bases unmatched: 7. The CDR3 is CASSERTGGSQETQYF. CDR3 in DNA: TGTGCCAGCAGCGAGAGGACAGGGGGTTCTCAAGAGACCCAGTACTTC. The complete variable domain, with remaining parts taken from reference TRBV9 and TRBJ2-5, reads DSGVTQTPKHLITATGQRVTLRCSPRSGDLSVYWYQQSLDQGLQFLIQYYNGEERAKGNILERFSAQQFPDLHSELNLSSLELGDSALYFCASSERTGGSQETQYFGPGTRLLVL.

V usage is TRBV27 and J usage is TRBJ1-2, with unresolved D. Germline V gives CDR1 MNHEY, CDR2 SMNVEV (reference sequence). The CDR3 loop spans 13 amino acids. The V gene lost 6 bases and the J gene lost 8 bases, with 16 bases spanning the gap. This CDR3 is CASSRRTGLGYTF. Here the CDR3 DNA reads TGTGCCAGCAGCCGACGGACGGGGTTGGGCTACACCTTC.

The rearrangement joins TRBV19 to TRBJ1-1, with D unclear. V was cut by 7 bases and J by 0 bases, with 12 bases left in between. The germline CDR1 and CDR2 sequences are LNHDA and SQIVND (reference sequence). The CDR3 extends over 14 amino acids. The chain's CDR3 is CASTAGPLNTEAFF. CDR3 DNA sequence: TGTGCCAGTACGGCAGGCCCCCTGAACACTGAAGCTTTCTTT.

The chain carries TRBV28 and TRBJ2-2, with 7 bases fitting TRBD1. Germline assignment: CDR1 MDHEN and CDR2 SYDVKM. V lost 3 bases, J lost 5 bases, and 9 bases stayed unmatched. CDR3 size: 16 residues. CDR3 coding DNA: TGTGCCAGCAGTTTCCCTGACAGGGTCGCAACCGGGGAGCTGTTTTTT. Its translation is CASSFPDRVATGELFF.

The chain employs TRBV14 and TRBJ2-3; D might be TRBD2 (7 bases). CDR1 SGHDN and CDR2 FVKESK come from the germline V gene. The CDR3 runs to 15 residues. V gave up 5 bases and J gave up 0 bases, with 12 bases separating them. The CDR3 protein is CASSWGGYSTDTQYF. In nucleotides, the CDR3 is TGTGCCAGCAGCTGGGGGGGCTATAGCACAGATACGCAGTATTTT.

The chain recombines TRBV4-1 with TRBJ2-7, with D perhaps TRBD1 (6 bases). Germline V lookup: CDR1 MGHRA, CDR2 YSYEKL. Trimming took off 0 bases at V and 4 bases at J, with 13 bases between the two ends. The CDR3 extends over 15 amino acids. Written as DNA, the CDR3 is TGCGCCAGCAGCCAAGATCCCAGGGGCGGGTACGAGCAGTACTTC. Its translation: CASSQDPRGGYEQYF.

The chain carries TRBV5-4 and TRBJ2-7, with TRBD2 matching 7 bases. Germline trimming cut 4 bases from V and 7 bases from J; bases unmatched to any gene: 2. The CDR3 totals 11 residues. Germline values: CDR1 SGHNT, CDR2 YYREEE (reference sequence). The CDR3 loop is CASSLGGEQYF. For the CDR3, the DNA is TGTGCCAGCAGCCTCGGGGGGGAGCAGTACTTC. The variable domain in full, with the rest retrieved from reference TRBV5-4 and TRBJ2-7, is ETGVTQSPTHLIKTRGQQVTLRCSSQSGHNTVSWYQQALGQGPQFIFQYYREEENGRGNFPPRFSGLQFPNYSSELNVNALELDDSALYLCASSLGGEQYFGPGTRLTVT.

With respect to this clone: Other DNA sequences in the same sample also yield this CDR3. The gene calls are TRBV6-1 and TRBJ1-5; the D is unclear. The CDR3 has 16 residues. Trimming removed 0 bases from V and 0 bases from J, with 9 bases in between. Germline CDR1 reads MNHNS; CDR2 reads SASEGT. The CDR3 nucleotides are TGTGCCAGCAGTGAAGCAGCGGGATATAGCAATCAGCCCCAGCATTTT. It encodes CASSEAAGYSNQPQHF.

The chain uses TRBV6-4 and TRBJ1-1; 11 nucleotides match TRBD1. This CDR3 has 18 residues. Germline CDR1 and CDR2: MRHNA and SNTAGT. Trimming at V came to 0 bases and at J to 5 bases, leaving 11 bases not matched to a gene. In nucleotides, the CDR3 is TGTGCCAGCAGTGACTCAGGGGGAGGGACAGGGGGAAGGACTGAAGCTTTCTTT. It is translated as CASSDSGGGTGGRTEAFF.

This chain uses TRBV7-9 with TRBJ1-1; 7 bases map to TRBD1. Germline values: CDR1 SEHNR, CDR2 FQNEAQ (reference sequence). CDR3 length equals 16 residues. V was pared by 5 bases and J by 5 bases, with 14 bases of the junction left unmatched. Here the CDR3 DNA reads TGTGCCAGCAGCCCGCCTAGGGGCAGGGGGGAGACTGAAGCTTTCTTT. It is translated as CASSPPRGRGETEAFF.

The genes are TRBV6-1 and TRBJ1-1; possible D gene TRBD1, 5 bases. Trimming left V 1 base short and J 1 base short, with 7 bases between. Per germline, CDR1 MNHNS and CDR2 SASEGT. The CDR3 contains 14 residues. CDR3 sequence reads: CASSEVGGNTEAFF. The CDR3 DNA reads TGTGCCAGCAGTGAAGTCGGGGGGAACACTGAAGCTTTCTTT.

The count of this clone is one. The chain uses TRBV4-3 and TRBJ2-7, with 9 bases aligning to TRBD1. CDR1 LGHNA and CDR2 YSLEER come from the germline V gene. J gave up 3 bases and V 1 base, and 4 bases lay outside the gene matches. This CDR3 is built from 15 residues. This CDR3 is CASSQVGQGLYEQYF. The DNA for the CDR3 is TGCGCCAGCAGCCAAGTGGGACAGGGTCTCTACGAGCAGTACTTC.